This TCR beta chain was sequenced for a study of cytomegalovirus exposure and HLA in healthy donors (TCRdb year 2017). Regarding the study in general: An earlier analysis of under 600 of the donors reported about 290 Gb of sequence data and around 110 million unique TCR beta sequences from 150 million to 200 million T cells. The later analysis used no new phenotypic data to find candidate immune exposures, relying instead on TCR beta sequences and their occurrence across donors. An early release that covered 500 to 800 HLA-typed donors contained around 300 gigabases of sequencing data and 85 million to 100 million unique TCR sequences. An earlier analysis of roughly 580 of the donors used high-throughput TCR beta sequencing to judge whether each TCR beta V gene segment behaved as functional or pseudogenic. The study was designed to test whether signatures of past pathogen exposure could be identified by cataloging public T cell receptors. Several DR-DQ haplotypes were treated as single units for association and clustering because of strong linkage in the cohort. To study patterns of TCR occurrence, a later analysis re-analyzed previously published TCR beta repertoires from hundreds of donors and added high-resolution HLA genotyping. Across approximately 420 genotyped donors of the cohort, an average of approximately 220,000 unique TCR beta nucleotide sequences per donor were sequenced, and approximately 17% of those sequences were non-productive. Typing coverage differed by locus: A, B, C, DRB1 and DQB1 were typed in about 620-640 donors, DQA1 in approximately 520, DPA1 in approximately 600, and DPB1 in roughly 450. High-throughput TCR immunosequencing, statistical association of individual TCRs with disease status, and machine learning were combined to predict cytomegalovirus infection status. Of the 300 to 500 genotyped donors, more than 75% were placed in the genetic ancestry cluster associated with self-reported Caucasian donors. In addition to the first cohort of around 670 subjects, a separate validation cohort of 120 different subjects was used. The T cell repertoires of 666 subjects were profiled by immunosequencing and related to cytomegalovirus serostatus. Every discovery cohort repertoire had been produced on one sequencing platform. Both class I and class II loci were covered by HLA typing, at four-digit resolution. A later genetic analysis took genome-wide SNP genotypes for about three fifths of the roughly 670 donors and used that subset as a discovery cohort. Donor age, sex, ethnicity and CMV serostatus were compiled alongside the repertoire data. The research as a whole found: Correlated functional status among segregating V segments might be attributable to linkage disequilibrium, but an unknown experimental factor could not be ruled out. Some IMGT-functional V segments, including TRBV6-2 and TRBV6-3, could not be told apart with the 87-base-pair reads, so those segments were excluded. A later analysis associated 15,000 or so TCR beta sequences with specific HLA alleles at a false discovery rate of 0.05. When HLA alleles, especially DR and DQ, strongly co-occurred, attributing TCR associations to individual alleles was difficult. According to the authors, the approach could potentially be generalized to other disease states and immunological phenotypes. The cohort was sequenced for TCR beta chains only, and without alpha or paired-chain data the features that could be detected were limited. In a later genetic analysis, fewer N-insertions in productive TCRs were reported among donors in an Asian-associated ancestry cluster than the approximately 710-donor mean. A cluster of highly shared sequence variants was judged likely to be a technical artifact of the sequencing pipeline. In vitro tests confirmed that a few of the cytomegalovirus-associated TCR beta chains recognize cytomegalovirus antigens. In a later analysis, the rate of TCR association differed among HLA loci, with DRB1 alleles having the most associated TCRs and HLA-C alleles having the fewest. In a later analysis, most CMV-associated TCR beta chains were found to appear HLA-restricted, with HLA associations seemingly driven largely by CMV exposure. Most TCR sequences were seen in very few donors, while some public TCRs were found in many individuals. Presence/absence analyses assumed roughly uniform sequencing depth across donors, an assumption that may not hold. A further reported finding was that TCR beta sequences accurately predicted the HLA-A and HLA-B alleles for most subjects in the first cohort. Because HLA typing was unavailable for some donors at each locus, only the typed subset was used in association tests. Several of the top co-occurrence clusters appeared to be linked to parvovirus B19, influenza, CMV and Epstein-Barr virus, according to a later analysis. The earlier analysis of about 600 of the donors excluded some 15 rarely observed V segments, including chromosome 9 orphons, because counts were too low. In an earlier analysis of 587 of the donors, most TCR beta V segments appeared in productive rearrangements about 87% or about 30% of the time, broadly matching IMGT annotations. V-gene and J-gene trimming of TCR beta chains was associated with a missense DCLRE1C variant in a later genetic analysis, and the association was replicated in an independent cohort. In a later analysis, HLA-associated TCR beta chains were found to be more clonally expanded and to have lower generation probabilities than equally common non-associated chains. The classifier was reported to diagnose cytomegalovirus status with high specificity and sensitivity in both the original and validation cohorts. The study listed 170 or so TCR beta chains as associated with cytomegalovirus. The only immune exposure information available for the cohort was CMV serostatus.

The CDR3 numbers 13 residues from cysteine through phenylalanine. Only the CDR3 DNA stays, 39 bases, in frame from base 1. CDR1 and CDR2 were assigned from the germline V gene as MNHNS and SASEGT. The germline V and J ends show losses of 4 bases and 7 bases respectively, and no gene match explains 6 bases of the junction. The cohort was made up of 666 healthy bone marrow donors. At the time of sampling, every cohort member was nominally healthy, though immune exposures that went unrecorded were likely present. The donor was CMV seronegative and was included in the group of 352 seronegative cohort members. Each donor provided a peripheral blood sample, and peripheral blood mononuclear cells were used for TCR beta sequencing. The Qiagen DNeasy Blood Extraction Kit was used to extract genomic DNA from the blood cell samples. Libraries were prepared through the immunoSEQ multiplex PCR assay. A mixture of 60 forward primers for TCR Vbeta segments and 13 reverse primers for TCR Jbeta segments was used in the multiplex PCR. The CDR3 region of rearranged TCR beta genes was amplified from genomic DNA by a multiplex PCR assay. The Illumina HiSeq System was used to sequence the amplified TCR beta libraries as 87-base-pair reads. Under the source paper's analysis protocol: In a later analysis, roughly 80 million unique TCR beta chains were counted across the approximately 640 repertoires, and around 10 million of these chains were shared by at least two donors. Raw reads were error-corrected and collapsed into unique sequences with a nearest-neighbor algorithm that merged closely related sequences to remove PCR and sequencing errors. CDR3 sequences were aligned to IMGT reference sequences to assign V, D and J gene segments. Each retained sequence needed at least a six-nucleotide match to both a V gene segment and a J gene segment. Rearrangements were classified as productive when the CDR3 lacked stop codons and remained in frame with V and J, and all other rearrangements were classified as non-productive. Following IMGT convention, CDR3 was defined as the stretch from the second conserved V-encoded cysteine to the conserved J-encoded phenylalanine. In an earlier analysis of around 540 of the donors, sequences lacking an unambiguous match to a single V gene segment were excluded. In an earlier analysis of several hundred of the donors, a V segment was called functional when productive rearrangements were above 56.7%, and segregating when the standard deviation between donors exceeded 5%. A statistical classification framework was built for diagnosing cytomegalovirus status from the catalog of TCR beta chain sequences. In a later analysis, V and J genes were assigned by comparing TCR nucleotide sequences against IMGT/GENE-DB human TR gene sequences. The TCRdist pipeline was used in a later analysis to assign CDR3 sequences and most-parsimonious VDJ recombination scenarios. In a later analysis, each TCR beta chain was defined by its CDR3 amino acid sequence together with its V-gene family, and reads lacking a unique V-gene family were excluded. A later analysis removed 592 highly shared, low-generation-probability nucleotide sequences to deal with suspected cross-contamination and a sequencing artifact. In a later analysis, a clonal expansion index was calculated for each public chain from normalized within-repertoire ranks of inferred template counts. In a later analysis, generation probabilities were computed with a VDJ recombination model fitted to out-of-frame rearrangements, and the resulting probabilities were checked against IGoR. A later analysis scored TCR-TCR, TCR-HLA and TCR-CMV co-occurrence with hypergeometric tests, applying a repertoire-size bias correction to TCR pairs. In a later analysis, false discovery rates were estimated by permuting HLA or CMV assignments 20 times. In a later analysis, co-occurring TCRs were grouped using DBSCAN, and TCRdist sequence similarity was added for clustering within HLA-allele-positive subsets. Repertoires with fewer than 30,000 or more than 120,000 public chains were left out of co-occurrence clustering, as were four to six repertoires with anomalous nucleotide sharing. The source is immuneACCESS, and TCRdb retained only in-frame sequences with V and J called. Part of the clones is not carried over; for the studies checked, unresolved V genes explain less than half of this, and the remainder is unexplained. Clone size and the V and J calls come from that table; the DNA yielded D and trimming. The sample table contains over 150,000 clones; only one count was recorded for roughly 74% of them. The ten top clones hold about 2.8% of the sample.

For this clone: No antigen is known for it. There are no base qualities to consult, and no much larger clone falls within one base.

The TCR comes from a man aged 18 to 30 in good health and CMV-seronegative. Recombination joined TRBV6-1 with TRBJ2-7, and 8 bases in between align with TRBD1. Specimen: PBMCs. The CDR3 reads CASSARGQGEQYF. The DNA is as follows: TGTGCCAGCAGTGCCCGAGGACAGGGAGAGCAGTACTTC.